The 6 T cell receptor beta chains below come from one sample, sequenced in a study of T cell changes during pregnancy in multiple sclerosis. Assay used: immunoSEQ multiplex PCR; TCRdb lists only in-frame clones, some missing. The table records 90,000 or so clones, around 90% of them present only once. The sample consisted of PBMCs, taken in the first trimester of pregnancy. These receptors came from a female donor in good health, serving as a control in a pregnancy study. Some clones in this sample may be carry-over from other donors' samples.

V is TRBV11-2 and J is TRBJ2-1, with D possibly being TRBD1 (7 bases). The germline gives CDR1 SGHAT, CDR2 FQNNGV. The length of the CDR3 is 13 residues. Trimming removed 0 bases at V and 9 bases at J, with 9 bases between. The CDR3 protein is CASSLDRGVEQFF. CDR3 DNA sequence: TGTGCCAGCAGCTTAGACAGGGGGGTTGAGCAGTTCTTC.

This clone showed up just once. The CDR3 loop is CAITDSGGRTDTQYF. CDR3 nucleotide sequence: TGTGCCATCACCGATAGCGGGGGGCGCACAGATACGCAGTATTTT. The chain combines TRBV10-3 with TRBJ2-3; TRBD2 aligns across 10 bases. The germline gives CDR1 ENHRY, CDR2 SYGVKD. J was trimmed by 1 base and V by 7 bases; bases with no gene match: 5. The CDR3 contains 15 residues.

With respect to this clone: Since a much larger clone is just one base distant, this may be a read error. This chain connects TRBV6-4 to TRBJ2-3; 9 bases agree with TRBD2. The CDR3 has 16 residues. The V segment lost 0 bases and the J segment 4 bases; nucleotides outside the gene matches: 5. Germline V lookup: CDR1 MRHNA, CDR2 SNTAGT. CDR3 coding DNA: TGTGCCAGCAGTGACTCGGGCGGGAGGGGCGCAGATACGCAGTATTTT. This gives the protein CASSDSGGRGADTQYF.

The chain has TRBV7-9 and TRBJ1-4; D not resolved. Germline lookup yields CDR1 SEHNR and CDR2 FQNEAQ (reference sequence). This CDR3 comprises 14 residues. V lost 5 bases and J 8 bases, leaving 15 bases between the germline ends. The CDR3 nucleotides read TGTGCCAGCAGCGCCGGGAGAACCCAAGAAAAACTGTTTTTT. It yields the protein CASSAGRTQEKLFF.

J is TRBJ1-1 and V is TRBV7-9; D not resolved. This CDR3 is 15 amino acids long. Trimming removed 4 bases at V and 0 bases at J, with 12 bases between. Germline CDR1 reads SEHNR; CDR2 reads FQNEAQ (reference sequence). The CDR3 region is CASSSRPRVNTEAFF. The CDR3 DNA reads TGTGCCAGCAGCTCTAGACCCAGAGTGAACACTGAAGCTTTCTTT. The variable domain in full, with the rest retrieved from reference TRBV7-9 and TRBJ1-1, is DTGVSQNPRHKITKRGQNVTFRCDPISEHNRLYWYRQTLGQGPEFLTYFQNEAQLEKSRLLSDRFSAERPKGSFSTLEIQRTEQGDSAMYLCASSSRPRVNTEAFFGQGTRLTVV.

The chain joins TRBV4-1 to TRBJ1-3, with D unresolved. V was cut by 4 bases and J by 0 bases, with 10 bases left in between. CDR3 length: 15 amino acids. Per the germline V gene, CDR1 is MGHRA and CDR2 is YSYEKL. The CDR3 sequence: CASSRTALSGNTIYF. Written as DNA, the CDR3 is TGCGCCAGCAGCCGGACTGCTCTCTCTGGAAACACCATATATTTT.